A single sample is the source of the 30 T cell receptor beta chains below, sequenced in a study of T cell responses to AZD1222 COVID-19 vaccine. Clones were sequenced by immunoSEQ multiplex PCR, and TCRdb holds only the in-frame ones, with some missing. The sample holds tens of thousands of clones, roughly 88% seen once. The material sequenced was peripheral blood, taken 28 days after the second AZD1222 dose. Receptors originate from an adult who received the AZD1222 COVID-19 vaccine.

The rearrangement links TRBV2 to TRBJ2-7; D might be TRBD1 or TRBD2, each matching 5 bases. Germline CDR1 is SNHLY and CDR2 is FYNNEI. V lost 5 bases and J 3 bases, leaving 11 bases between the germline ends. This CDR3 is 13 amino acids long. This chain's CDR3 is CASSPQRGYEQYF. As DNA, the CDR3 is TGTGCCAGCAGTCCACAGAGGGGCTACGAGCAGTACTTC. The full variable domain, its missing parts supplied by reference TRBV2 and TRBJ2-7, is EPEVTQTPSHQVTQMGQEVILRCVPISNHLYFYWYRQILGQKVEFLVSFYNNEISEKSEIFDDQFSVERPDGSNFTLKIRSTKLEDSAMYFCASSPQRGYEQYFGPGTRLTVT.

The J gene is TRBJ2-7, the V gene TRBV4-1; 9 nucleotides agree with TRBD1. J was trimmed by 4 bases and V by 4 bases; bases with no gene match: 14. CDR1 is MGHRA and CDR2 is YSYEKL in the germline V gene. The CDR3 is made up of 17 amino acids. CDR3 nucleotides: TGCGCCAGCAGCCCTCGCCTGCAAGGGACAGGGACATACGAGCAGTACTTC. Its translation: CASSPRLQGTGTYEQYF.

For the CDR3, the DNA is TGTGCCAGCAGTTCCGCACCTTGGAGTCAGCCCCAGCATTTT. Its translation is CASSSAPWSQPQHF. The chain couples TRBV6-2 or TRBV6-3 to TRBJ1-5; D remains ambiguous. The length of the CDR3 is 14 residues. Between the trimmed V and J ends, which lost 4 bases and 6 bases, there was a span of 13 bases. CDR1 and CDR2 (germline): MNHEY, SVGEGT.

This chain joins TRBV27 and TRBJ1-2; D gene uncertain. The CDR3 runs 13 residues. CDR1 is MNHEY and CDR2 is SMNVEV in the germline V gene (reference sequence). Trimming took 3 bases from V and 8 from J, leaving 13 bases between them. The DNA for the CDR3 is TGTGCCAGCAGTTTGAGAGGACCATCGGGCTACACCTTC. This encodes CASSLRGPSGYTF.

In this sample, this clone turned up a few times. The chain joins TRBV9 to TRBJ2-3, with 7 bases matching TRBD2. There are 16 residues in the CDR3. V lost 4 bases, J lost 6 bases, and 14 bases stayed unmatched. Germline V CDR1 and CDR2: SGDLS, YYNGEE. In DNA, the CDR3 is TGTGCCAGCAGCCAACGACTAGCAGTAGAAGCGGATACGCAGTATTTT. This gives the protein CASSQRLAVEADTQYF. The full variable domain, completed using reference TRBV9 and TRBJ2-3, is DSGVTQTPKHLITATGQRVTLRCSPRSGDLSVYWYQQSLDQGLQFLIQYYNGEERAKGNILERFSAQQFPDLHSELNLSSLELGDSALYFCASSQRLAVEADTQYFGPGTRLTVL.

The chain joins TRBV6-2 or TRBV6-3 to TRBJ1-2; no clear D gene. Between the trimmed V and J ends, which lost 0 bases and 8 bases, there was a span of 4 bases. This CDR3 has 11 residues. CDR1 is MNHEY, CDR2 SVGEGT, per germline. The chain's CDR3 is CASSYSKGYTF. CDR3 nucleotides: TGTGCCAGCAGTTACTCGAAGGGCTACACCTTC.

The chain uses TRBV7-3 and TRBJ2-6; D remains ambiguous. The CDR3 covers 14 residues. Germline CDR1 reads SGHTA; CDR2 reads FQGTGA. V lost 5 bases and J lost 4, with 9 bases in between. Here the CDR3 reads CASSNDNGANVLTF. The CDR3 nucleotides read TGTGCCAGCAGCAACGACAACGGGGCCAACGTCCTGACTTTC. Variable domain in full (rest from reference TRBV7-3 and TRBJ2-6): GAGVSQTPSNKVTEKGKYVELRCDPISGHTALYWYRQSLGQGPEFLIYFQGTGAADDSGLPNDRFFAVRPEGSVSTLKIQRTERGDSAVYLCASSNDNGANVLTFGAGSRLTVL.

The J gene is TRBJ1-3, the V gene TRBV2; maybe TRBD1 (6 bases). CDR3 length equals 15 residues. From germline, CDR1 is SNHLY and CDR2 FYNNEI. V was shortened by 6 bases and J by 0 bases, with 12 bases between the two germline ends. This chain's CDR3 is CASRERTDSGNTIYF. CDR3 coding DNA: TGTGCCAGCAGGGAAAGGACAGACTCTGGAAACACCATATATTTT.

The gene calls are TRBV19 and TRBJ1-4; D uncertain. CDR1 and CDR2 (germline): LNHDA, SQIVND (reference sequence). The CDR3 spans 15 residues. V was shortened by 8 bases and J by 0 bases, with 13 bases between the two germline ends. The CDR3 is CASRPVGPTNEKLFF. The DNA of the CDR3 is TGTGCCAGTCGTCCAGTAGGGCCAACTAATGAAAAACTGTTTTTT.

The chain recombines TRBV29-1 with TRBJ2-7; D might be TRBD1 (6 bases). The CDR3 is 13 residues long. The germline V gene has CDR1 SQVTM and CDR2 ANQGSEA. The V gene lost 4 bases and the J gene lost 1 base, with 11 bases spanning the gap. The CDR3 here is CSVVGGASYEQYF. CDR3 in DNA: TGCAGCGTTGTTGGGGGCGCGTCCTACGAGCAGTACTTC.

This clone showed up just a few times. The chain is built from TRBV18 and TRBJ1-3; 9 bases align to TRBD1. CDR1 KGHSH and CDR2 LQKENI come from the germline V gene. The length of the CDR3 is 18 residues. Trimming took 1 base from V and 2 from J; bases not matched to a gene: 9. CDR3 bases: TGTGCCAGCTCACCACGGGCTCCGGGACAGGGAGCTGGAAACACCATATATTTT. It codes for CASSPRAPGQGAGNTIYF. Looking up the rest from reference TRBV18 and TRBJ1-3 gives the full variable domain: NAGVMQNPRHLVRRRGQEARLRCSPMKGHSHVYWYRQLPEEGLKFMVYLQKENIIDESGMPKERFSAEFPKEGPSILRIQQVVRGDSAAYFCASSPRAPGQGAGNTIYFGEGSWLTVV.

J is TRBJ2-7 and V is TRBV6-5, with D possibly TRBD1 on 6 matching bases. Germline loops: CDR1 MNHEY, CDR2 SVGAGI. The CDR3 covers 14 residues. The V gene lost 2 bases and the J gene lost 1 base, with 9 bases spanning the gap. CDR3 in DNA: TGTGCCAGCAGTTACGGGGGCCATTCCTACGAGCAGTACTTC. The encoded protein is CASSYGGHSYEQYF.

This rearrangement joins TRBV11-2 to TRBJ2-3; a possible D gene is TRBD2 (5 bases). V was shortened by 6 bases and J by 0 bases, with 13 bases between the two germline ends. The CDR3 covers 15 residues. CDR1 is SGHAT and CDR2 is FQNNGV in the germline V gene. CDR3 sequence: CASSPTTTSTDTQYF. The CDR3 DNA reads TGTGCCAGCAGTCCGACTACCACTAGCACAGATACGCAGTATTTT.

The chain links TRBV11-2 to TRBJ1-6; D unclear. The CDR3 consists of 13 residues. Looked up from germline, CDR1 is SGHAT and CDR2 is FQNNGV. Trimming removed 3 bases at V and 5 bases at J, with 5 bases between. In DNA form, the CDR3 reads TGTGCCAGCAGCTTGGACCATAATTCACCCCTCCACTTT. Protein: CASSLDHNSPLHF.

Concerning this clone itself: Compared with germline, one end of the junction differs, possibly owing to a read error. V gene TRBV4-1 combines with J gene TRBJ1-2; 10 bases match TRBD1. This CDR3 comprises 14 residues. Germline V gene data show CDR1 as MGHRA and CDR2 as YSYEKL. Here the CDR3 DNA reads TGCGCCAGCAGCCCAGTCCGGGACAGGGGACAGCCCTACTTC. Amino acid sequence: CASSPVRDRGQPYF.

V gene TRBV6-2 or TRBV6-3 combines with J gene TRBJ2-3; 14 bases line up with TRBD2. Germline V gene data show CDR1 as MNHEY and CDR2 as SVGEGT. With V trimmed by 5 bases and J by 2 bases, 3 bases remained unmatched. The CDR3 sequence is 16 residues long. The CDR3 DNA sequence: TGTGCCAGCAGTCCGGGACTAGCGGGGGCCACAGATACGCAGTATTTT. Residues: CASSPGLAGATDTQYF.

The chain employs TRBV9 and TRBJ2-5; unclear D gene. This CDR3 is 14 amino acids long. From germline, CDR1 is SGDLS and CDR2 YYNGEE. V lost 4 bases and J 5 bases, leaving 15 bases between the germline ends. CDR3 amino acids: CASSPRVSEETQYF. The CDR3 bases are TGTGCCAGCAGCCCCCGGGTATCCGAGGAGACCCAGTACTTC.

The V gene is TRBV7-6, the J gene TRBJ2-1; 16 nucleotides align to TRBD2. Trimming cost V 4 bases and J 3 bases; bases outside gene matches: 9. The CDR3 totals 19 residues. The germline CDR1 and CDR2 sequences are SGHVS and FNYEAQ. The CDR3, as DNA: TGTGCCAGCAGCTCGCCCCTCGGGACTAGCGGGGGGGTCTACAATGAGCAGTTCTTC. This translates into CASSSPLGTSGGVYNEQFF.

Here the CDR3 DNA reads TGTGCCAGCAGCTCCGGGGGGATGACCTACAATGAGCAGTTCTTC. This translates into CASSSGGMTYNEQFF. The genes are TRBV7-2 and TRBJ2-1, with 7 nucleotides matching TRBD2. This CDR3 is 15 amino acids long. V lost 4 bases, J lost 2 bases, and 5 bases stayed unmatched. Germline CDR1 and CDR2: SGHTA and FQGNSA.

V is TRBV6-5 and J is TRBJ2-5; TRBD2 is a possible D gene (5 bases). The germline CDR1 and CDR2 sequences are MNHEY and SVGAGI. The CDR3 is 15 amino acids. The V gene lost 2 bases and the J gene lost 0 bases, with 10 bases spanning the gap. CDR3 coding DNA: TGTGCCAGCAGTTACGGGAGCGGCCACCAAGAGACCCAGTACTTC. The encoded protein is CASSYGSGHQETQYF.

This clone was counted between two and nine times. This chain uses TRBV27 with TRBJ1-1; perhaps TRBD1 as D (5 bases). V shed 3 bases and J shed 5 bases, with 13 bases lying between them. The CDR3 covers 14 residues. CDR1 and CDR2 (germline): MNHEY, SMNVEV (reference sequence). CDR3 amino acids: CASSFNGASTEAFF. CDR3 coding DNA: TGTGCCAGCAGTTTTAATGGGGCGAGTACTGAAGCTTTCTTT.

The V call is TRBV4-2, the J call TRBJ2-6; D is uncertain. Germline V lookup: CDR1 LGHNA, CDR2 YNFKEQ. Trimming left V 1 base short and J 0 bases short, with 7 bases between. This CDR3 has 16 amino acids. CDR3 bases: TGTGCCAGCAGCCAAGTTTATGACTCTGGGGCCAACGTCCTGACTTTC. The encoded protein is CASSQVYDSGANVLTF.

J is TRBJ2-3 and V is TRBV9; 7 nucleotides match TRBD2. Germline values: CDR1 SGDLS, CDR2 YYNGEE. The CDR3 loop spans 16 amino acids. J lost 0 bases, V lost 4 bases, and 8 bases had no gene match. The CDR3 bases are TGTGCCAGCAGCCCTTACGGGGGGACGAGCACAGATACGCAGTATTTT. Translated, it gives CASSPYGGTSTDTQYF.

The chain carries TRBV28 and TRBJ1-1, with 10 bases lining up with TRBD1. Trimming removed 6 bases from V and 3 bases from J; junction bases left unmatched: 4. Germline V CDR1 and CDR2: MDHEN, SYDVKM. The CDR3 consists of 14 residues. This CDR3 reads CASSPGQGDTEAFF. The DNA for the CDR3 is TGTGCCAGCAGCCCCGGACAGGGGGACACTGAAGCTTTCTTT.

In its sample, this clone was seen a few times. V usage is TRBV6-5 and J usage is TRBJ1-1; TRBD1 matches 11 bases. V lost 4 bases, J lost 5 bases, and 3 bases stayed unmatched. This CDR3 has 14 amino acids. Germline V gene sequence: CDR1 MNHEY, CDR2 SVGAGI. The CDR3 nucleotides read TGTGCCAGCAGTTCCGGGACAGGGGGTACTGAAGCTTTCTTT. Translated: CASSSGTGGTEAFF.

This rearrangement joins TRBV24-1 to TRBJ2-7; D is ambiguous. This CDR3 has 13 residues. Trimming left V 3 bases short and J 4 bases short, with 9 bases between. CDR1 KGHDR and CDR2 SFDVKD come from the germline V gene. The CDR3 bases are TGTGCCACCAGTGATAACCAAGGGTACGAGCAGTACTTC. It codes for CATSDNQGYEQYF.

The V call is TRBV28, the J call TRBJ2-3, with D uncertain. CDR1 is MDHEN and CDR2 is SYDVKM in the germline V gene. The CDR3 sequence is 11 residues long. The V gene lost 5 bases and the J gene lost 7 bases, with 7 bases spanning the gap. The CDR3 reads CASSTPNTQYF. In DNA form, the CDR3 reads TGTGCCAGCAGTACACCCAATACGCAGTATTTT.

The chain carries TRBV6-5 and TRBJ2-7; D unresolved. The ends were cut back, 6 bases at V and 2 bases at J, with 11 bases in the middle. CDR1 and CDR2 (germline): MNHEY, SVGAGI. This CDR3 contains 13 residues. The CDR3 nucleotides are TGTGCCAGCAGCCTAGACTCCCCCTACGAGCAGTACTTC. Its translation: CASSLDSPYEQYF.

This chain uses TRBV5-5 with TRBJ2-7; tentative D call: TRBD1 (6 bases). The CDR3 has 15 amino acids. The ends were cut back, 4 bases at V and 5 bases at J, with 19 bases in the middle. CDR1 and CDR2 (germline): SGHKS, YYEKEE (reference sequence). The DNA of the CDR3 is TGTGCCAGCAGCCGAGTAGGACAGTTCATCAACGAGCAGTACTTC. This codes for CASSRVGQFINEQYF.

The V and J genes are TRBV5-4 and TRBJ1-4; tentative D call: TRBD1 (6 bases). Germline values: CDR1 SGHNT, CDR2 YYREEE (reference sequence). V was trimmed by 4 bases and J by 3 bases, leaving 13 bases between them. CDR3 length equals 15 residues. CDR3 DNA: TGTGCCAGCAGCACCCGGGACAAGGCTAATGAAAAACTGTTTTTT. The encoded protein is CASSTRDKANEKLFF.